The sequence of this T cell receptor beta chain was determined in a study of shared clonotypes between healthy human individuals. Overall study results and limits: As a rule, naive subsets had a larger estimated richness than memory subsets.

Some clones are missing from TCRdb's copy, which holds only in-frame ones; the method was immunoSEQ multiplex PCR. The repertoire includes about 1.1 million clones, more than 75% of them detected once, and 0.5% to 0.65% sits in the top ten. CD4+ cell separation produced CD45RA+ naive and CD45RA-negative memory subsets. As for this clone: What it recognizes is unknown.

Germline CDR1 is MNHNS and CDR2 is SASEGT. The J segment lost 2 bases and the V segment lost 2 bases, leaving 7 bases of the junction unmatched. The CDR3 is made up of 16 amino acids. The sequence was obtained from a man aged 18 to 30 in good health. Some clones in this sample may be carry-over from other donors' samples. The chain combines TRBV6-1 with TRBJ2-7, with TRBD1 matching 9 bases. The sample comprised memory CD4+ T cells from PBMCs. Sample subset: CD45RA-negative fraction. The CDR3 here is CASSESGGQGAYEQYF. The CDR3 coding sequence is TGTGCCAGCAGTGAATCTGGGGGACAGGGAGCCTACGAGCAGTACTTC.